This TCR beta chain derives from a study of CD8 T cells in Susac syndrome. Study-level background: Patients with Susac syndrome were therapy-naive, treated with corticosteroids, or treated with intravenous immunoglobulin alone when blood was collected.

CDR1 is SGHRS, CDR2 YFSETQ, per germline. The CDR3 runs to 14 residues. Trimming took off 1 base at V and 5 bases at J, with 12 bases between the two ends. Under recently defined diagnostic criteria, the patients with Susac syndrome qualified as having definite or probable disease. An input of about 0.5 to 1 ug of RNA was subjected to reverse transcription using random hexamers. A single record per CDR3 protein comes from TCRdb applying MiXCR to the immunoSEQ multiplex PCR reads. Altogether about 240,000 distinct CDR3 sequences are present, almost 97% being singletons, with the ten largest covering approximately 0.094%.

The genes are TRBV5-1 and TRBJ2-5; D unresolved. The receptor's source is a human donor with Susac syndrome. The sample was CD4+ T cells from PBMCs. CDR3 coding DNA: TGCGCCAGCAGCTTGTTCGAGTCCGTGGAGACCCAGTACTTC. Residues: CASSLFESVETQYF.